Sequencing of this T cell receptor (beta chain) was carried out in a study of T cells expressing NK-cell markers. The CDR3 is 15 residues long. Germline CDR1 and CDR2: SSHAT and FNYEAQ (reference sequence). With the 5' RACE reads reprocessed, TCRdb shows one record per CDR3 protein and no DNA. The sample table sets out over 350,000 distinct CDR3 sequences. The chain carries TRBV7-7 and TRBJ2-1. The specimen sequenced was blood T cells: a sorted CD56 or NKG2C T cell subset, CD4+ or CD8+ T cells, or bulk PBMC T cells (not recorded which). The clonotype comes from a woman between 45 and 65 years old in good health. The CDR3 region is CASSSQHSWTKKQFF.